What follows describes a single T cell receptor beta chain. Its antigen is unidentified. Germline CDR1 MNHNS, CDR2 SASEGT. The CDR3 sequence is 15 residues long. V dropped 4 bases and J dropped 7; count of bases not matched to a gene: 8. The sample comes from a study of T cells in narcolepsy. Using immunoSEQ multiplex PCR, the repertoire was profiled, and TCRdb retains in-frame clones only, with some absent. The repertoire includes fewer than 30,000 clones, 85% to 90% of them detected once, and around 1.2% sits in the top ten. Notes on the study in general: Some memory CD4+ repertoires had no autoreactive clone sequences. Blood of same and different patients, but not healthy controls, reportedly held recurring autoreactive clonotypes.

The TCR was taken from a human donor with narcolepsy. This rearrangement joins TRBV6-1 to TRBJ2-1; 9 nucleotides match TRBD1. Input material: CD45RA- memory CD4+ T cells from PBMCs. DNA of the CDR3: TGTGCCAGCAGTGCAATACAGGGGGCTAGGAATGAGCAGTTCTTC. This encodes CASSAIQGARNEQFF.